Listed below are T cell receptor beta chains from one sample, sequenced in a study of blood T cell repertoires in COVID-19. Sequencing was performed with immunoSEQ multiplex PCR; in TCRdb, only in-frame clones are kept and a portion is missing. This sample has fewer than 250,000 clones, with 84% found just once. Material for sequencing was peripheral blood. The source is a man between 45 and 60 years old with acute or convalescent COVID-19. Both conserved end residues are part of each CDR3. D genes are given only for firm matches. Some rows mark clone size as missing; the rest say once, few, many or name a class of expanded clone.

CASSASAQETQYF,TGTGCCAGCAGTGCCAGTGCCCAAGAGACCCAGTACTTC,TRBV25-1,once,-,TRBJ2-5
CASSMVAGNGYTF,TGTGCCAGCAGCATGGTGGCAGGGAATGGCTACACCTTC,TRBV5-6,-,-,TRBJ1-2
CASSAAPGLAGGPAGELFF,TGTGCCAGCAGCGCAGCACCGGGACTAGCGGGGGGGCCCGCCGGGGAGCTGTTTTTT,TRBV7-9,-,TRBD2,TRBJ2-2
CASSGGGGGWQPQHF,TGTGCCAGTAGTGGGGGGGGAGGAGGTTGGCAGCCCCAGCATTTT,TRBV19,-,-,TRBJ1-5
CASSPRTASNTEAFF,TGTGCCAGCAGCCCCAGGACAGCCTCGAACACTGAAGCTTTCTTT,TRBV11-2,-,-,TRBJ1-1
CASSYSIQGEQYF,TGTGCCAGCAGTTACTCGATTCAGGGAGAGCAGTACTTC,TRBV6-5,-,-,TRBJ2-7
CASSLVPDIVYNEQFF,TGTGCCAGCAGTTTAGTTCCCGACATAGTCTACAATGAGCAGTTCTTC,TRBV28,-,-,TRBJ2-1
CASRVDRVNSPLHF,TGTGCCAGCAGGGTCGACAGGGTCAATTCACCCCTCCACTTT,TRBV2,-,TRBD1,TRBJ1-6
CASTQGDRANTEAFF,TGTGCCAGCACCCAAGGGGACAGGGCGAACACTGAAGCTTTCTTT,TRBV7-9,-,TRBD1,TRBJ1-1
CAWSVPQGARYEQYF,TGTGCCTGGAGTGTTCCACAGGGGGCGCGCTACGAGCAGTACTTC,TRBV30,-,TRBD1,TRBJ2-7
CASSPRQGRNTEAFF,TGTGCCAGCAGCCCCCGACAGGGGAGGAACACTGAAGCTTTCTTT,TRBV9,-,TRBD1,TRBJ1-1
CASSLVSGANEKLFF,TGCGCCAGCAGCTTGGTTTCAGGGGCGAATGAAAAACTGTTTTTT,TRBV5-1,-,-,TRBJ1-4
CATSDSGQFTGELFF,TGTGCCACCAGTGACTCGGGACAGTTCACCGGGGAGCTGTTTTTT,TRBV24-1,few,TRBD1,TRBJ2-2
CASSDSGQFSYNSPLHF,TGTGCCAGCAGTGACTCCGGACAGTTTTCCTATAATTCACCCCTCCACTTT,TRBV2,once,-,TRBJ1-6
CASAQGVWEQYF,TGTGCCAGCGCACAGGGAGTTTGGGAGCAGTACTTC,TRBV27,-,-,TRBJ2-7
CASSLQEFMTQFF,TGTGCCAGCAGCCTTCAGGAATTCATGACGCAGTTCTTC,TRBV14,once,-,TRBJ2-1
CASRQSGASYEQYF,TGTGCCAGCAGACAGAGCGGGGCCTCCTACGAGCAGTACTTC,TRBV6-5,once,TRBD2,TRBJ2-7
CATGGATELNTGELFF,TGTGCCACTGGAGGGGCGACAGAACTGAACACCGGGGAGCTGTTTTTT,TRBV24-1,-,-,TRBJ2-2
CAISERLGDGYTF,TGTGCCATCAGTGAAAGGTTGGGCGATGGCTACACCTTC,TRBV10-3,-,-,TRBJ1-2
CAVRQNTGELFF,TGTGCCGTCCGACAGAACACCGGGGAGCTGTTTTTT,TRBV10-3,-,-,TRBJ2-2
CASRAESIHTGELFF,TGTGCCAGCAGGGCGGAGAGCATCCACACCGGGGAGCTGTTTTTT,TRBV2,-,-,TRBJ2-2
CASSASGTGAQAYGYTF,TGTGCCAGCAGTGCAAGCGGGACAGGGGCACAGGCCTATGGCTACACCTTC,TRBV25-1,-,TRBD1,TRBJ1-2